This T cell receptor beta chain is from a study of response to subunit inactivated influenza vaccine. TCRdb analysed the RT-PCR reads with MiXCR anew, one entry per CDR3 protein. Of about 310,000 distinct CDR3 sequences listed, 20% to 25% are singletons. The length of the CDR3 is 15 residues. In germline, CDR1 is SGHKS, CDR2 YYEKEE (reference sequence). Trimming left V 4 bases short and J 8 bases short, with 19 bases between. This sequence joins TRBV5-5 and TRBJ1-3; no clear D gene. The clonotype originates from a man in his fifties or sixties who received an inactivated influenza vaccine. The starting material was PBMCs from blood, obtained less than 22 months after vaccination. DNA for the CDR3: TGTGCCAGCAGCCCCCCTCGGTCCGTTCCTGACACCATATATTTT. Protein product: CASSPPRSVPDTIYF.